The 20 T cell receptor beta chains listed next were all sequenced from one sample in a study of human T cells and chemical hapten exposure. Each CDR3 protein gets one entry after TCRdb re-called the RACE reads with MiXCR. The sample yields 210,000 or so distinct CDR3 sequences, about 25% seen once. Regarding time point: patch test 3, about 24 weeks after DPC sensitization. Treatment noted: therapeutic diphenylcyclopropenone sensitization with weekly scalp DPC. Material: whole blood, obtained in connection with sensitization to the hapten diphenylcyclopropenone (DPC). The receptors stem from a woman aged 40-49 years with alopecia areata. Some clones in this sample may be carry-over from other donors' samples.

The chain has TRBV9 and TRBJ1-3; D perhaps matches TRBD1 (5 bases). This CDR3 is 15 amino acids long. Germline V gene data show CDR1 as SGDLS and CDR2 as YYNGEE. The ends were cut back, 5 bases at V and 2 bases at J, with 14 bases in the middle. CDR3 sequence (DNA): TGTGCCAGCAGTGCCATAGCGGGGGCTGGAAACACCATATATTTT. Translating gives CASSAIAGAGNTIYF.

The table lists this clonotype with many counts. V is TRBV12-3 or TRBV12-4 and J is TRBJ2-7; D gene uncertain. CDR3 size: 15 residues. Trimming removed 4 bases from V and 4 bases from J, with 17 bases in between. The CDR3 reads CASSSGQRGSYEQYF. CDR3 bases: TGTGCCAGCAGTTCCGGCCAGAGAGGCTCTTACGAGCAGTACTTC.

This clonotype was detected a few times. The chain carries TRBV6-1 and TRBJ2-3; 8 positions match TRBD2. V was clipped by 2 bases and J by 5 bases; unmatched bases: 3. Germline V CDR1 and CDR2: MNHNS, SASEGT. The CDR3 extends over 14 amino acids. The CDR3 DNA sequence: TGTGCCAGCAGTGAACACCTAGCGGGAGATACGCAGTATTTT. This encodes CASSEHLAGDTQYF.

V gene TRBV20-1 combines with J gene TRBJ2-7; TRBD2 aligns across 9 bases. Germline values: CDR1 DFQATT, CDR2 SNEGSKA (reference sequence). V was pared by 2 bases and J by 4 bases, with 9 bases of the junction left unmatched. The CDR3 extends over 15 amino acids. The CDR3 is CSARSPSGNLYEQYF. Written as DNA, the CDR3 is TGCAGTGCTAGAAGTCCTAGCGGGAATTTGTACGAGCAGTACTTC.

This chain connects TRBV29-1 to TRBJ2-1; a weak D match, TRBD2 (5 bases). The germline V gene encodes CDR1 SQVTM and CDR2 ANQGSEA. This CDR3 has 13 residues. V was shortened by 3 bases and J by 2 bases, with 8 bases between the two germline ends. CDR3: CSVEALAYNEQFF. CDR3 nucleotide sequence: TGCAGCGTTGAGGCACTAGCCTACAATGAGCAGTTCTTC.

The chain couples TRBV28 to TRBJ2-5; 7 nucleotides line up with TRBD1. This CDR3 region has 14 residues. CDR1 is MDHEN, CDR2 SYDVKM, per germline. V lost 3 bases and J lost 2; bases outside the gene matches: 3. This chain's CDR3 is CASSFWTGQETQYF. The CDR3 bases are TGTGCCAGCAGTTTCTGGACAGGTCAAGAGACCCAGTACTTC.

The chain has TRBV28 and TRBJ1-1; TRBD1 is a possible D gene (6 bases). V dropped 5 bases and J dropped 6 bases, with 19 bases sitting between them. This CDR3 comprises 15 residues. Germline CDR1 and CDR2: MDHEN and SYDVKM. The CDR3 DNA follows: TGTGCCAGCAGTCGAGGGCACAGGGTGGTCCCTGAAGCTTTCTTT. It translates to CASSRGHRVVPEAFF.

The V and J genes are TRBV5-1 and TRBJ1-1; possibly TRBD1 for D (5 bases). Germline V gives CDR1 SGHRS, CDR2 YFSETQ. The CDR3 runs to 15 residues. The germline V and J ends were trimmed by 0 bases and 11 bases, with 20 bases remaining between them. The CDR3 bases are TGCGCCAGCAGCTTGGATACGGGGGGGGGTTCCAGGGCTTTCTTT. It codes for CASSLDTGGGSRAFF.

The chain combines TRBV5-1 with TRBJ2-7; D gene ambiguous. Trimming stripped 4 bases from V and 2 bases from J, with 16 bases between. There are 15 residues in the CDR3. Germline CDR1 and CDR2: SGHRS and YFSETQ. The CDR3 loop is CASSLGRLETYEQYF. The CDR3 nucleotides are TGCGCCAGCAGCCTAGGTCGGCTAGAAACCTACGAGCAGTACTTC.

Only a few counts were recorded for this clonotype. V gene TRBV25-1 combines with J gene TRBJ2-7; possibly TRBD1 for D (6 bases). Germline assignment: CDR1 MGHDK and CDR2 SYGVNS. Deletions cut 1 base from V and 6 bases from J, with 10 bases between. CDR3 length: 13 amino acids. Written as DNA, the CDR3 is TGTGCCAGCAGTGAATCTGGACAGTCCGAGCAGTACTTC. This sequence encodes CASSESGQSEQYF.

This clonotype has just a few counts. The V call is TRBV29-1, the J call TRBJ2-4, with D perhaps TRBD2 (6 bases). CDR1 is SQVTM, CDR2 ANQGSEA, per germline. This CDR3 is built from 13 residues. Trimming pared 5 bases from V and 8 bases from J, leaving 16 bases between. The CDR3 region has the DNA TGCAGCGTTTCCGGGACTCCCGAGTACATTCAGTACTTC. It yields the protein CSVSGTPEYIQYF. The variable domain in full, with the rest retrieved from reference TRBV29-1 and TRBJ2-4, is SAVISQKPSRDICQRGTSLTIQCQVDSQVTMMFWYRQQPGQSLTLIATANQGSEATYESGFVIDKFPISRPNLTFSTLTVSNMSPEDSSIYLCSVSGTPEYIQYFGAGTRLSVL.

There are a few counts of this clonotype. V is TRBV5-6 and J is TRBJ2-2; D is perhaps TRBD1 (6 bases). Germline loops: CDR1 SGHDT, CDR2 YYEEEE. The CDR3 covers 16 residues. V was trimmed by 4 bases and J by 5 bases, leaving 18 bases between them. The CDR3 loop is CASSAPRDTLTGELFF. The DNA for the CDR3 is TGTGCCAGCAGCGCTCCCCGGGACACTCTAACCGGGGAGCTGTTTTTT.

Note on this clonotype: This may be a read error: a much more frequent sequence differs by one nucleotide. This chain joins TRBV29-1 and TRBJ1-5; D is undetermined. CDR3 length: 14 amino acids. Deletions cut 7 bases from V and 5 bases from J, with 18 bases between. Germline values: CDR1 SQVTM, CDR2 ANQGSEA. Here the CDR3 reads CSASFGVAYQPQHF. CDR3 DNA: TGCAGCGCATCATTTGGGGTGGCCTATCAGCCCCAGCATTTT.

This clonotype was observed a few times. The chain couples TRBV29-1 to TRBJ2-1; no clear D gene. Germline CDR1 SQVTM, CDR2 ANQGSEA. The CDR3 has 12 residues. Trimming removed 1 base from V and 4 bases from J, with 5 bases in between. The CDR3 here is CSVEVRYNEQFF. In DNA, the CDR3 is TGCAGCGTTGAAGTCCGATACAATGAGCAGTTCTTC.

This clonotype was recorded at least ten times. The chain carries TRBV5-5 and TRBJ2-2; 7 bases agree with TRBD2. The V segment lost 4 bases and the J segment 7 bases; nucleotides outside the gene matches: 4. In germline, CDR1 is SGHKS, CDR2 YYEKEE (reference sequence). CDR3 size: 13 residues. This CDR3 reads CASSRGEGGELFF. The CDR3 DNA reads TGTGCCAGCAGCCGGGGGGAAGGCGGGGAGCTGTTTTTT. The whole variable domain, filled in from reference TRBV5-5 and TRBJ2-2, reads DAGVTQSPTHLIKTRGQQVTLRCSPISGHKSVSWYQQVLGQGPQFIFQYYEKEERGRGNFPDRFSARQFPNYSSELNVNALLLGDSALYLCASSRGEGGELFFGEGSRLTVL.

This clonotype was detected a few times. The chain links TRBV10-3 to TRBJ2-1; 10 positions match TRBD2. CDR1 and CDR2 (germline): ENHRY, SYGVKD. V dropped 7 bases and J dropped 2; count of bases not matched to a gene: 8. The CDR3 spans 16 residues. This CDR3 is CAITPTSGVTYNEQFF. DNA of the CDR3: TGTGCCATCACCCCTACTAGCGGGGTTACCTACAATGAGCAGTTCTTC.

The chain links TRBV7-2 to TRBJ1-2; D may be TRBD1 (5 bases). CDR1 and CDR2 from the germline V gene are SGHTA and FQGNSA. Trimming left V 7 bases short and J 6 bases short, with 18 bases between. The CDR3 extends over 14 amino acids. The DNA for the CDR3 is TGTGCCAGCACCTTGAACCTACGGGGGGATGGCTACACCTTC. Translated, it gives CASTLNLRGDGYTF.

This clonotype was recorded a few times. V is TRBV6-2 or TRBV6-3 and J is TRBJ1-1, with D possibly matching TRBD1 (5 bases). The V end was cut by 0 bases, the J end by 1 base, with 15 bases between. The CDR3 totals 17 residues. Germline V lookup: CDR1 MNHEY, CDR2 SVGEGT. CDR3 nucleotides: TGTGCCAGCAGTTACTCGATGAAGGGACCTCGGAACACTGAAGCTTTCTTT. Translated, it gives CASSYSMKGPRNTEAFF.

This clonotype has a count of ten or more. CDR3 in amino acids: CSVGEGTEAFF. The CDR3 region has the DNA TGCAGCGTTGGTGAGGGTACTGAAGCTTTCTTT. This chain joins TRBV29-1 and TRBJ1-1; D unresolved. CDR1 SQVTM and CDR2 ANQGSEA come from the germline V gene. The length of the CDR3 is 11 residues. Trimming took off 4 bases at V and 5 bases at J, with 8 bases between the two ends.

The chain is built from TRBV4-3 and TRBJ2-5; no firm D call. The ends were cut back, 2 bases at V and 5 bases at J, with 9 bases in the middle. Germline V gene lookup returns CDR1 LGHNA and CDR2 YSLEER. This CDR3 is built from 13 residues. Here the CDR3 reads CASSQHQEETQYF. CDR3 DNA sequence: TGCGCCAGCAGCCAACACCAGGAGGAGACCCAGTACTTC.